One and the same sample provided the 14 T cell receptor beta chains below, sequenced in a study of blood T cell repertoires in COVID-19. Sequencing used immunoSEQ multiplex PCR; TCRdb keeps in-frame clones, though not all of them. Of roughly 150,000 clones listed, 80% to 90% are singletons. The sequenced sample was peripheral blood. Receptors were obtained from a woman aged 40 to 49 with acute or convalescent COVID-19.

This rearrangement joins TRBV12-5 to TRBJ1-3, with 9 bases matching TRBD1. V lost 6 bases, J lost 7 bases, and 4 bases stayed unmatched. CDR3 length equals 13 residues. The germline gives CDR1 LGHNT, CDR2 FRNRAP. The CDR3 sequence: CASGSGQGNTIYF. DNA of the CDR3: TGTGCTAGTGGGTCAGGACAGGGGAACACCATATATTTT.

V and J are TRBV7-3 and TRBJ2-1, with 8 bases lining up with TRBD2. CDR1 is SGHTA, CDR2 FQGTGA, per germline. Trimming at V came to 1 base and at J to 4 bases, leaving 3 bases not matched to a gene. The CDR3 runs 15 residues. CDR3: CASSLIAGMYNEQFF. CDR3 DNA: TGTGCCAGCAGCTTAATAGCGGGAATGTACAATGAGCAGTTCTTC.

The chain joins TRBV5-6 to TRBJ1-1; 8 bases line up with TRBD1. V shed 5 bases and J 3 bases; nucleotides not matched to a gene: 15. The CDR3 has 17 amino acids. Germline values: CDR1 SGHDT, CDR2 YYEEEE. CDR3 sequence: CASSRATGALWDTEAFF. The CDR3 region has the DNA TGTGCCAGCAGTAGGGCGACAGGGGCGTTATGGGACACTGAAGCTTTCTTT.

The chain links TRBV5-1 to TRBJ2-7; maybe TRBD2 (6 bases). The CDR3 length is 17 residues. Germline lookup yields CDR1 SGHRS and CDR2 YFSETQ. With 0 bases removed from V and 3 bases from J, the gap between germline ends came to 19 bases. Here the CDR3 reads CASSLEVVGGAIYEQYF. CDR3 coding DNA: TGCGCCAGCAGCTTGGAGGTGGTGGGAGGAGCAATCTACGAGCAGTACTTC.

The CDR3 spells CASSKAADSEAFF. In DNA form, the CDR3 reads TGTGCCAGTAGTAAGGCGGCGGATAGCGAAGCTTTCTTT. The chain combines TRBV19 with TRBJ1-1; no firm D call. Trimming shortened V by 4 bases and J by 8 bases, and 14 bases separated the two germline ends. The germline V gene encodes CDR1 LNHDA and CDR2 SQIVND (reference sequence). This CDR3 comprises 13 residues.

This chain links TRBV30 with TRBJ1-4; D unresolved. The CDR3 spans 13 residues. Germline CDR1 GTSNPN, CDR2 SVGIG (reference sequence). V gave up 0 bases and J gave up 6 bases, with 8 bases separating them. CDR3 residues: CAWSVQLDEKLFF. DNA for the CDR3: TGTGCCTGGAGTGTACAATTGGATGAAAAACTGTTTTTT.

This sequence joins TRBV13 and TRBJ2-3, with a possible D match to TRBD2 (5 bases). The CDR3 consists of 14 residues. The germline gives CDR1 PRHDT, CDR2 FYEKMQ (reference sequence). V was clipped by 5 bases and J by 0 bases, with 9 bases between them. CDR3 loop: CASSKRTSTDTQYF. The DNA for the CDR3 is TGTGCCAGCAGCAAAAGGACTAGCACAGATACGCAGTATTTT.

The CDR3: CASSLRWGRNSNEKLFF. CDR3 sequence (DNA): TGTGCCAGCAGCTTACGTTGGGGGCGGAACTCTAATGAAAAACTGTTTTTT. This chain links TRBV11-2 with TRBJ1-4, with D possibly matching TRBD1 (6 bases). This CDR3 is built from 17 residues. V lost 2 bases and J 3 bases, leaving 16 bases between the germline ends. Germline CDR1 reads SGHAT; CDR2 reads FQNNGV.

This clone was counted a single time. The rearrangement uses TRBV6-5 and TRBJ1-5, with TRBD1 matching over 9 bases. The CDR3 contains 15 residues. CDR1 and CDR2 from the germline V gene are MNHEY and SVGAGI. V dropped 6 bases and J dropped 7; count of bases not matched to a gene: 10. DNA of the CDR3: TGTGCCAGCAGACCCGGGACAGGGAGAGACCAGCCCCAGCATTTT. This gives the protein CASRPGTGRDQPQHF.

This chain links TRBV5-1 with TRBJ2-7; 7 bases fit TRBD1. J gave up 1 base and V 0 bases, and 7 bases lay outside the gene matches. The CDR3 loop spans 16 amino acids. Germline assignment: CDR1 SGHRS and CDR2 YFSETQ. For the CDR3, the DNA is TGCGCCAGCAGCTTGGATTGGGACAGTAAATCCTACGAGCAGTACTTC. This encodes CASSLDWDSKSYEQYF.

The chain employs TRBV5-6 and TRBJ2-2, with TRBD2 matching over 8 bases. This CDR3 comprises 15 residues. Germline V gene lookup returns CDR1 SGHDT and CDR2 YYEEEE. Unmatched junction bases numbered 9, after V lost 4 bases and J lost 7 bases. CDR3 sequence reads: CASSRRGAVFGELFF. For the CDR3, the DNA is TGTGCCAGCAGCCGGCGGGGGGCAGTGTTCGGGGAGCTGTTTTTT.

The chain's CDR3 is CASSSVVGAPQDTQYF. DNA for the CDR3: TGTGCCAGCAGTTCTGTCGTGGGGGCCCCTCAAGATACGCAGTATTTT. V is TRBV28 and J is TRBJ2-3; TRBD1 is a possible D gene (6 bases). Germline CDR1 MDHEN, CDR2 SYDVKM. The V and J ends lost 4 bases and 5 bases respectively, with 19 bases between them. The CDR3 extends over 16 amino acids.

V is TRBV6-4 and J is TRBJ2-2, with D possibly matching TRBD2 (5 bases). Germline V gene data show CDR1 as MRHNA and CDR2 as SNTAGT. Deletions cut 2 bases from V and 2 bases from J, with 9 bases between. The CDR3 runs to 15 residues. The CDR3 nucleotides are TGTGCCAGCAGTGACACTAGTTTTAACACCGGGGAGCTGTTTTTT. It encodes CASSDTSFNTGELFF.

This chain connects TRBV7-3 to TRBJ2-3; 8 bases are shared with TRBD2. Germline CDR1 SGHTA, CDR2 FQGTGA. This CDR3 has 15 residues. Trimming at V came to 3 bases and at J to 10 bases, leaving 12 bases not matched to a gene. In nucleotides, the CDR3 is TGTGCCAGCAGCTTTTTCCCAAGCGGGGGTGGACCGCAGTATTTT. It encodes CASSFFPSGGGPQYF. Together with reference TRBV7-3 and TRBJ2-3, the CDR3 gives the full variable domain: GAGVSQTPSNKVTEKGKYVELRCDPISGHTALYWYRQSLGQGPEFLIYFQGTGAADDSGLPNDRFFAVRPEGSVSTLKIQRTERGDSAVYLCASSFFPSGGGPQYFGPGTRLTVL.